The 14 T cell receptor beta chains below were found in one sample sequenced in a study of regulatory T cells in long-lasting Graves disease (dated by TCRdb to about 2021). What the time point label conveys for this sample: newly diagnosed GD, antithyroid drugs for less than 3 months. RNA was extracted from PBMCs in TRIzol for both TCR sequencing and RNA sequencing. Library prep was done by multiplex PCR. Sequenced using an Illumina HiSeq 4000. CDR3 regions were amplified by Arm-PCR with iRepertoire HTBI primers to construct TCR beta libraries. Clones were called with MiXCR by TCRdb after fastp trimmed the public reads at Q25, and only in-frame beta chains were retained. A single entry per CDR3 protein holds the most common genes and DNA from its merged rows. For this sample the table gives hundreds of thousands of distinct CDR3 sequences, of which about 14% were detected only once. The biggest ten clones account for 22% of the sample.

Sample: peripheral blood mononuclear cells (PBMCs), taken at new diagnosis, from a patient treated with antithyroid drugs. These receptors all stem from a female donor with Graves disease.

About this clonotype itself: Only one base separates this from a far larger clonotype, so it likely reflects a read error. V is TRBV6-2 or TRBV6-3 and J is TRBJ2-3, with a possible D match to TRBD2 (6 bases). The CDR3 loop spans 14 amino acids. Trimming removed 5 bases at V and 6 bases at J, with 15 bases between. Germline assignment: CDR1 MNHEY and CDR2 SVGEGT. The CDR3 loop is CASSEAGEVDTQYF. The CDR3 bases are TGTGCCAGCAGTGAGGCCGGGGAGGTGGATACGCAGTATTTT.

This clonotype has a count of ten or more. As DNA, the CDR3 is TGTGCCAGCAGTTCCCCCGGGACAGGGGGCCGTGAGCAGTTCTTC. This codes for CASSSPGTGGREQFF. This sequence joins TRBV28 and TRBJ2-1, with TRBD1 identical over 12 bases. Germline trimming cut 4 bases from V and 9 bases from J; bases unmatched to any gene: 7. The CDR3 runs to 15 residues. From germline, CDR1 is MDHEN and CDR2 SYDVKM.

The sample holds many counts of this clonotype. J is TRBJ1-1 and V is TRBV6-1, with unresolved D. Trimming left V 5 bases short and J 1 base short, with 8 bases between. Germline CDR1 is MNHNS and CDR2 is SASEGT. CDR3 length equals 13 residues. Here the CDR3 reads CASSKEQNTEAFF. CDR3 DNA sequence: TGTGCCAGCAGTAAGGAGCAGAACACTGAAGCTTTCTTT.

In this sample, this clonotype turned up many times. The chain employs TRBV11-2 and TRBJ1-1; D not certain. The V and J ends lost 5 bases and 3 bases respectively, with 13 bases between them. The CDR3 totals 14 residues. CDR1 and CDR2 from the germline V gene are SGHAT and FQNNGV. The CDR3 spells CASSRTTTHTEAFF. The CDR3 DNA reads as TGTGCCAGCAGCCGAACAACAACGCACACTGAAGCTTTCTTT.

J is TRBJ2-5 and V is TRBV7-2; 12 nucleotides agree with TRBD2. The ends lost 3 bases at V and 2 bases at J; junction bases unmatched: 7. Germline CDR1 reads SGHTA; CDR2 reads FQGNSA. The CDR3 has 17 residues. In nucleotides, the CDR3 is TGTGCCAGCAGCTTTCTCACCGGGACTAGCGGGCAAGAGACCCAGTACTTC. Translating gives CASSFLTGTSGQETQYF.

V gene TRBV12-5 combines with J gene TRBJ1-6; D is uncertain. The CDR3 length is 12 residues. Germline V CDR1 and CDR2: LGHNT, FRNRAP. Trimming cost V 9 bases and J 7 bases, with 10 bases left between them. CDR3 sequence: CARSTGNSPLHF. The DNA of the CDR3 is TGTGCTAGATCGACGGGGAATTCACCCCTCCACTTT.

This clonotype was observed a few times. The V and J genes are TRBV12-3 or TRBV12-4 and TRBJ2-7; D remains ambiguous. With 3 bases removed from V and 3 bases from J, the gap between germline ends came to 12 bases. CDR3 length: 14 residues. The CDR3, as DNA: TGTGCCAGCAGTTTTGATGCCCTCCGCTACGAGCAGTACTTC. It yields the protein CASSFDALRYEQYF.

At least ten counts were recorded for this clonotype. The genes are TRBV12-3 or TRBV12-4 and TRBJ2-1; maybe TRBD2 (6 bases). Trimming took off 2 bases at V and 0 bases at J, with 11 bases between the two ends. The CDR3 extends over 16 amino acids. The CDR3: CASSLFRGSSYNEQFF. For the CDR3, the DNA is TGTGCCAGCAGTTTATTTCGGGGGAGCTCCTACAATGAGCAGTTCTTC.

In its sample, this clonotype was seen many times. The J gene is TRBJ2-7, the V gene TRBV12-3 or TRBV12-4, with 16 bases lining up with TRBD2. V was clipped by 3 bases and J by 2 bases; unmatched bases: 13. The CDR3 extends over 20 amino acids. The CDR3 DNA is TGTGCCAGCAGTTTTTTTGATGGGACTAGCGGGAGGGTAAGGACCTACGAGCAGTACTTC. Its translation is CASSFFDGTSGRVRTYEQYF.

This clonotype was seen many times. The V call is TRBV7-2, the J call TRBJ2-1; D remains ambiguous. The V and J ends lost 3 bases and 10 bases respectively, with 7 bases between them. The germline gives CDR1 SGHTA, CDR2 FQGNSA. The CDR3 is made up of 11 amino acids. The CDR3 is CASSFSGEQFF. The CDR3, as DNA: TGTGCCAGCAGCTTTTCCGGAGAGCAGTTCTTC.

This clonotype was picked up many times. The chain couples TRBV6-2 or TRBV6-3 to TRBJ1-5; unclear D gene. The germline V gene encodes CDR1 MNHEY and CDR2 SVGEGT. The CDR3 contains 11 residues. Trimming stripped 4 bases from V and 13 bases from J, with 11 bases between. CDR3 bases: TGTGCCAGCAGTTCCCACAGCATGCAGCATTTT. It encodes CASSSHSMQHF.

This clonotype was recorded many times. CDR3 loop: CSAHPPPCGAGAGHF. For the CDR3, the DNA is TGCAGTGCTCACCCTCCCCCGTGTGGGGCCGGCGCAGGGCATTTT. The gene calls are TRBV20-1 and TRBJ1-5, with D maybe TRBD1 (5 bases). V was trimmed by 5 bases and J by 15 bases, leaving 29 bases between them. CDR1 DFQATT and CDR2 SNEGSKA come from the germline V gene (reference sequence). There are 15 residues in the CDR3.

This clonotype was seen at least ten times. The chain joins TRBV2 to TRBJ2-1, with D hard to call. This CDR3 has 11 residues. V gave up 4 bases and J gave up 5 bases, with 3 bases separating them. CDR1 and CDR2 from the germline V gene are SNHLY and FYNNEI. CDR3 protein: CASSANNEQFF. As DNA, the CDR3 is TGTGCCAGCAGTGCGAACAATGAGCAGTTCTTC. Based on the CDR3 plus reference TRBV2 and TRBJ2-1, the full variable domain is EPEVTQTPSHQVTQMGQEVILRCVPISNHLYFYWYRQILGQKVEFLVSFYNNEISEKSEIFDDQFSVERPDGSNFTLKIRSTKLEDSAMYFCASSANNEQFFGPGTRLTVL.

The genes are TRBV12-3 or TRBV12-4 and TRBJ1-1, with 7 positions matching TRBD1. The CDR3 runs 14 residues. After removal of 7 bases from V and 6 bases from J, the junction contained 11 bases not matched to a gene. The chain's CDR3 is CASTPPGQKPEAFF. CDR3 nucleotide sequence: TGTGCCAGCACCCCACCGGGACAGAAGCCTGAAGCTTTCTTT.